Listed below are T cell receptor beta chains from one sample, sequenced in a study of shared clonotypes between healthy human individuals. Here immunoSEQ multiplex PCR was the method, and the copy in TCRdb shows in-frame clones only, minus some. Among hundreds of thousands of clones listed, 90% to 97% were seen once. Sequencing was done on a sample of naive CD4+ T cells sorted from blood. Source of these receptors: a woman in her twenties or thirties in good health. Both conserved end residues are part of each CDR3.

J gene,V gene,CDR3 protein
TRBJ1-1,TRBV25-1,CASSRIPGDAFF
TRBJ1-4,TRBV18,CASSRYDISGNEKLFF
TRBJ2-1,TRBV11-2,CASSLDHGTSGGNEQFF
TRBJ2-1,TRBV4-1,CASSQVDTSGRSYNEQFF
TRBJ2-7,TRBV10-3,CAISGGDSPNYEQYF
TRBJ2-7,TRBV7-9,CASSSITGFAYEQYF
TRBJ2-7,TRBV28,CASRQTGKKEQYF
TRBJ1-1,TRBV28,CASRQNEGAFF
TRBJ2-1,TRBV20-1,CSARADKQFF
TRBJ1-5,TRBV6-5,CATARVRGQPQHF
TRBJ1-4,TRBV6-6,CASRPRGTGEKLFF
TRBJ2-1,TRBV4-1,CASSPLDSGRFNEQFF
NA,TRBV6-5,CASSYSAGYEQYF
TRBJ2-1,TRBV5-6,CASSYRPGWSSYNEQFF
TRBJ2-7,TRBV19,CASSALAGGHYEQYF
TRBJ2-1,TRBV5-6,CASSLRWAGYNEQFF
TRBJ2-3,TRBV7-9,CASSFPSGSTSWGTDTQYF
TRBJ1-2,TRBV28,CASTLGGADYGYTF
TRBJ1-2,TRBV19,CASSTPWRLGGYTF
TRBJ2-7,TRBV18,CASSQTGQSAYEQYF
TRBJ1-2,TRBV7-2,CASSGRGGGYGYTF
TRBJ1-1,TRBV5-1,CASSLLDLNTEAFF
TRBJ1-4,TRBV5-1,CASSFRQGQDEKLFF
TRBJ2-7,TRBV19,CASSIGHSYEQYF
TRBJ2-2,TRBV5-1,CASSLEVTGGELFF
TRBJ2-7,TRBV5-1,CASSSGTASYEQYF
TRBJ2-4,TRBV21-1,CACRQAPRNLAKNIQYF
TRBJ2-2,TRBV19,CASSMRDLKTGELFF
TRBJ1-6,TRBV27,CASSLVDRGGNSPLHF
TRBJ2-7,TRBV10-3,CAISETGTSPYEQYF
TRBJ2-5,TRBV5-1,CASRIRDRETQYF
TRBJ1-1,TRBV19,CASSIRTAEGAFF
TRBJ2-1,TRBV14,CASSQSANRVSEQFF
TRBJ2-7,TRBV19,CASSIRGLAGRNEQYF
TRBJ2-7,TRBV19,CASSRRGQGAYEQYF
TRBJ2-7,TRBV28,CASSSTGMSYEQYF
TRBJ2-7,TRBV6-5,CASSRLGGSSYEQYF
TRBJ1-1,TRBV30,CAWKPGGSFSEAFF
TRBJ1-4,TRBV6-1,CASSWGAGDEKLFF
NA,TRBV7-2,CASSSTLAGRYEQYF
TRBJ2-5,TRBV6-5,CASSWAEQGMTQYF
TRBJ1-1,TRBV27,CASSNLYRNTEAFF
TRBJ2-5,TRBV6-1,CASSEAGGLAGQETQYF
TRBJ2-2,TRBV13,CASSSRTGQGTGELFF
TRBJ2-7,TRBV28,CASSYLGAGVYEQYF
NA,TRBV5-1,CASSLIPSGSEQYF
TRBJ2-7,TRBV10-2,CASSSGTGGEQYF
TRBJ2-1,TRBV11-2,CASSAGGSNEQFF
TRBJ2-4,TRBV6-6,CASSSELAKNIQYF
TRBJ2-7,TRBV15,CATSLPGTGGLREQYF
TRBJ2-1,TRBV9,CASSGTGLRKAYNEQFF
TRBJ2-5,TRBV5-8,CASSLLGEPTLGQYF